This T cell receptor (beta chain) was observed in a study of blood T cell repertoires in COVID-19. Participant ages covered 18 to 89 years across about 25 US areas. The study counted Cohort 3 donors as recovered given two negative PCRs, clearance, or symptom resolution. TCRdb's copy holds only in-frame clones and misses some; the assay was immunoSEQ multiplex PCR. This sample has about 260,000 clones, with roughly 82% found just once. The origin of this receptor is a woman in her forties or fifties who had recovered from COVID-19. Material: PBMCs or T cells enriched from blood (not recorded which).

The CDR3 DNA is TGTGCCAGTAGACCTCAGGGTTGGGGCAATCAGCCCCAGCATTTT. It codes for CASRPQGWGNQPQHF. This chain links TRBV19 with TRBJ1-5, with a tentative D call TRBD1 (5 bases). The CDR3 consists of 15 residues. V shed 6 bases and J shed 2 bases, with 14 bases lying between them. CDR1 LNHDA and CDR2 SQIVND come from the germline V gene (reference sequence). The entire variable domain, with the rest obtained from reference TRBV19 and TRBJ1-5, is as follows: DGGITQSPKYLFRKEGQNVTLSCEQNLNHDAMYWYRQDPGQGLRLIYYSQIVNDFQKGDIAEGYSVSREKKESFPLTVTSAQKNPTAFYLCASRPQGWGNQPQHFGDGTRLSIL.